This TCR beta chain was profiled in a study of T-cell reconstitution after alpha-beta-depleted transplantation in children. Molecular barcoding with unique molecular identifiers was used for the TCRbeta library. TCRdb independently ran MiXCR on the PCR reads; one entry per CDR3 protein. The sample lists roughly 490,000 distinct CDR3 sequences; about an eighth were seen once. This CDR3 comprises 13 residues. J gave up 1 base and V 6 bases, and 0 bases lay outside the gene matches. Per germline, CDR1 ENHRY and CDR2 SYGVKD. The study's findings and limits: Once a year had passed after transplant, T-cell counts and diversity came mostly from newly produced T cells. Certain patients had high TCRbeta diversity at day 60, and it came from recipient T cells and thymic progenitors that survived.

Remarks on this clonotype: Its target is not known.

The TCR originated in a female patient aged 2-9 years who had a stem cell transplant for aplastic anemia, so the T cells may come from the graft donor. V is TRBV10-3 and J is TRBJ1-3; 7 nucleotides align to TRBD1. The starting material was PBMCs, mostly from graft donor cells, obtained 180 days after TCRalphabeta/CD19-depleted stem cell transplant. CDR3 sequence: CAIRTGSGNTIYF. CDR3 DNA: TGTGCCATCAGGACAGGGTCTGGAAACACCATATATTTT.